The next 18 T cell receptor beta chains were all read from a single sample in a study of CD8+CD57+ T cells in acquired aplastic anemia. According to the study, genomic DNA was the template for TCR beta VDJ and CDR3 profiling. One entry per CDR3 protein, called by TCRdb with MiXCR from the reads. Here the sample spans under 350,000 distinct CDR3 sequences, about 56% being singletons. The sequencing sample was made of sorted CD4+, CD8+, or CD8+CD57+ T cells (not recorded which) from PBMCs. The origin of the receptors is a human donor with severe aplastic anemia or a healthy control (not recorded which).

The rearrangement uses TRBV7-9 and TRBJ1-1; D unclear. Looked up from germline, CDR1 is SEHNR and CDR2 is FQNEAQ (reference sequence). Trimming stripped 4 bases from V and 5 bases from J, with 17 bases between. The CDR3 has 15 amino acids. The CDR3 bases are TGTGCCAGCAGCTCCTCCGTCCGGGAGGGAACTGAAGCTTTCTTT. Its protein is CASSSSVREGTEAFF.

This clonotype came up a few times. The V call is TRBV9, the J call TRBJ2-1, with TRBD2 matching 9 bases. V lost 0 bases, J lost 8 bases, and 6 bases stayed unmatched. Germline values: CDR1 SGDLS, CDR2 YYNGEE. This CDR3 contains 15 residues. The CDR3 nucleotides are TGTGCCAGCAGCGTAGGAACTAGCGGGTGGCATGAGCAGTTCTTC. It encodes CASSVGTSGWHEQFF.

As to this clonotype: At one end, the junction sequence differs from germline, possibly due to a read error. V and J are TRBV12-3 or TRBV12-4 and TRBJ2-6, with TRBD1 matching 7 bases. The CDR3 runs to 15 residues. As DNA, the CDR3 is TGCGCCAGCAGTGCTCCGGGACAGGGGGCCAACGTCCTGACTTTC. Translating it yields CASSAPGQGANVLTF.

In this sample, this clonotype turned up many times. V and J are TRBV7-9 and TRBJ1-5; D possibly corresponds to TRBD1 (5 bases). CDR3 length: 15 residues. Trimming took off 6 bases at V and 4 bases at J, with 16 bases between the two ends. The germline V gene has CDR1 SEHNR and CDR2 FQNEAQ (reference sequence). In nucleotides, the CDR3 is TGTGCCAGCAGACCGGGGGACGGTGAAAATCAGCCCCAGCATTTT. Amino acids: CASRPGDGENQPQHF. Using reference TRBV7-9 and TRBJ1-5 for the parts outside the CDR3, the full variable domain is DTGVSQNPRHKITKRGQNVTFRCDPISEHNRLYWYRQTLGQGPEFLTYFQNEAQLEKSRLLSDRFSAERPKGSFSTLEIQRTEQGDSAMYLCASRPGDGENQPQHFGDGTRLSIL.

Points on this clonotype: Its ends do not fully match the called genes, so a read error is possible. The gene calls are TRBV5-1 and TRBJ1-1; possible D gene TRBD1, 5 bases. Germline CDR1 reads SGHRS; CDR2 reads YFSETQ. This CDR3 has 15 amino acids. The CDR3 nucleotides read TGTGCCAGCAGCTTGCAGGGAAAAGTGAACACTGAAGCTTTCTTT. As protein: CASSLQGKVNTEAFF. The whole variable domain, filled in from reference TRBV5-1 and TRBJ1-1, reads KAGVTQTPRYLIKTRGQQVTLSCSPISGHRSVSWYQQTPGQGLQFLFEYFSETQRNKGNFPGRFSGRQFSNSRSEMNVSTLELGDSALYLCASSLQGKVNTEAFFGQGTRLTVV.

The chain links TRBV24-1 to TRBJ2-1, with 8 nucleotides matching TRBD2. Germline CDR1 and CDR2: KGHDR and SFDVKD. V dropped 7 bases and J dropped 5; count of bases not matched to a gene: 15. The CDR3 is 17 residues long. In DNA, the CDR3 is TGTGCCACCAGGTCCGGGAGGCTAGCGGGCAGGAACAATGAGCAGTTCTTC. It yields the protein CATRSGRLAGRNNEQFF.

The chain uses TRBV7-8 and TRBJ2-5, with 11 bases that match TRBD1. V lost 4 bases and J lost 5; bases outside the gene matches: 9. The germline V gene encodes CDR1 SGHVS and CDR2 FQNEAQ. CDR3 length equals 16 residues. CDR3 in amino acids: CASSSPDRGLGETQYF. The CDR3 bases are TGTGCCAGCAGCTCGCCGGACAGGGGGCTTGGGGAGACCCAGTACTTC.

The chain combines TRBV7-9 with TRBJ2-7; the match to TRBD1 covers 8 bases. The CDR3 spans 15 residues. Losses at the gene ends were 6 bases for V and 3 bases for J; bases not matched to a gene: 10. Germline assignment: CDR1 SEHNR and CDR2 FQNEAQ (reference sequence). The CDR3 loop is CASSLGQGLSYEQYF. The CDR3 bases are TGTGCCAGCAGTCTAGGACAGGGCCTTAGCTACGAGCAGTACTTC.

The chain couples TRBV29-1 to TRBJ2-7; D not certain. V lost 8 bases and J lost 6, with 17 bases in between. Per the germline V gene, CDR1 is SQVTM and CDR2 is ANQGSEA. The CDR3 has 12 amino acids. The CDR3, as DNA: TGCAGCTTAGGACCTCGCGCCTCCGAGCAGTACTTC. Its translation is CSLGPRASEQYF.

As to this clonotype: A much larger clone differs by one base, so this may be a read error. J is TRBJ1-1 and V is TRBV6-6; no reliable D call. This CDR3 contains 15 residues. Per germline, CDR1 MNHNY and CDR2 SVGAGI (reference sequence). The V and J ends lost 2 bases and 6 bases respectively, with 16 bases between them. The CDR3 spells CASSYIRRGIPEAFF. The CDR3 coding sequence is TGTGCCAGCAGTTACATTAGGAGAGGAATCCCTGAAGCTTTCTTT.

The rearrangement links TRBV2 to TRBJ2-6, with unresolved D. CDR1 and CDR2 from the germline V gene are SNHLY and FYNNEI. V dropped 1 base and J dropped 0 bases, with 4 bases sitting between them. This CDR3 region has 15 residues. CDR3 DNA sequence: TGTGCCAGCAGTGAAGATTACTCTGGGGCCAACGTCCTGACTTTC. The encoded protein is CASSEDYSGANVLTF.

In this sample, this clonotype turned up a few times. The chain recombines TRBV7-2 with TRBJ1-5, with no clear D. Germline V lookup: CDR1 SGHTA, CDR2 FQGNSA. Trimming cost V 5 bases and J 10 bases, with 12 bases left between them. This CDR3 contains 12 residues. As DNA, the CDR3 is TGTGCCAGCAGCGTTGACCTTCGACCCCAGCATTTT. It specifies CASSVDLRPQHF.

V and J are TRBV9 and TRBJ2-1, with a tentative D call TRBD1 (7 bases). The germline V and J ends were trimmed by 7 bases and 10 bases, with 18 bases remaining between them. The CDR3 totals 13 residues. CDR1 and CDR2 from the germline V gene are SGDLS and YYNGEE. CDR3 bases: TGTGCCAGCCAGGGGGACTCCTTGATGGAGCAGTTCTTC. Amino acids: CASQGDSLMEQFF.

The chain links TRBV25-1 to TRBJ1-2; no definite D call. The CDR3 extends over 13 amino acids. Germline V gene data show CDR1 as MGHDK and CDR2 as SYGVNS. Deletions cut 7 bases from V and 8 bases from J, with 17 bases between. The CDR3 DNA is TGTGCCAGCAAAGGCAGGAGAAAGGGCGGCTACACCTTC. It is translated as CASKGRRKGGYTF.

The rearrangement uses TRBV9 and TRBJ1-3; no clear D. The CDR3 length is 13 residues. The germline V and J ends were trimmed by 0 bases and 9 bases, with 10 bases remaining between them. From germline, CDR1 is SGDLS and CDR2 YYNGEE. CDR3: CASSVGSTSTIYF. DNA for the CDR3: TGTGCCAGCAGCGTAGGCAGTACGAGCACCATATATTTT.

This clonotype has ten or more counts. V usage is TRBV20-1 and J usage is TRBJ2-3; D may be TRBD2 (5 bases). Trimming removed 6 bases at V and 1 base at J, with 11 bases between. The CDR3 runs 13 residues. Germline values: CDR1 DFQATT, CDR2 SNEGSKA (reference sequence). CDR3 amino acids: CSAEVGGTDTQYF. The DNA for the CDR3 is TGCAGTGCCGAGGTCGGGGGCACAGATACGCAGTATTTT.

The chain links TRBV2 to TRBJ2-4; TRBD1 is a possible D gene (5 bases). This CDR3 comprises 13 residues. Germline lookup yields CDR1 SNHLY and CDR2 FYNNEI. V gave up 8 bases and J gave up 8 bases, with 16 bases separating them. CDR3 nucleotides: TGTGCCAGCGGGGCGTCGACACGGGACATTCAGTACTTC. Amino acid sequence: CASGASTRDIQYF.

The V and J genes are TRBV7-2 and TRBJ1-5; 7 nucleotides align to TRBD1. Unmatched junction bases numbered 11, after V lost 5 bases and J lost 7 bases. This CDR3 is built from 15 residues. The germline V gene has CDR1 SGHTA and CDR2 FQGNSA. The CDR3 nucleotides are TGTGCCAGCAGCCGTCAAGGGGGCGCGGGCCAGCCCCAGCATTTT. This sequence encodes CASSRQGGAGQPQHF.